Below, 26 T cell receptor beta chains from the same sample are listed, as sequenced in a study of CD8 T cells in Susac syndrome. An amount of RNA that ranged from roughly 0.45 to 1 ug was reverse transcribed with random hexamers. TCRdb analysed the immunoSEQ multiplex PCR reads with MiXCR anew, one entry per CDR3 protein. Here the sample spans some 120,000 distinct CDR3 sequences, 85% to 95% being singletons. Sample: CD8+ T cells from PBMCs. The receptors derive from a human donor in good health.

The V and J genes are TRBV3-1 and TRBJ1-1, with a weak D call TRBD1 (5 bases). Germline assignment: CDR1 LGHDT and CDR2 YNNKEL (reference sequence). The CDR3 sequence is 14 residues long. Trimming pared 4 bases from V and 6 bases from J, leaving 15 bases between. CDR3 nucleotide sequence: TGTGCCAGCAGCCCAGGGCAGCTTAAGGCTGAAGCTTTCTTT. This sequence encodes CASSPGQLKAEAFF.

The chain has TRBV7-9 and TRBJ1-2; weak D call: TRBD1 (5 bases). CDR3 length: 19 amino acids. Trimming took 1 base from V and 7 from J, leaving 28 bases between them. In germline, CDR1 is SEHNR, CDR2 FQNEAQ (reference sequence). The DNA for the CDR3 is TGTGCCAGCAGCTTAGACAATCGGCAGGGTAATACCCTCCAGCGTGGCTACACCTTC. This translates into CASSLDNRQGNTLQRGYTF. The whole variable domain, remainder taken from reference TRBV7-9 and TRBJ1-2, is DTGVSQNPRHKITKRGQNVTFRCDPISEHNRLYWYRQTLGQGPEFLTYFQNEAQLEKSRLLSDRFSAERPKGSFSTLEIQRTEQGDSAMYLCASSLDNRQGNTLQRGYTFGSGTRLTVV.

This chain links TRBV19 with TRBJ1-1; 7 nucleotides align to TRBD1. Germline V CDR1 and CDR2: LNHDA, SQIVND (reference sequence). With V trimmed by 5 bases and J by 0 bases, 21 bases remained unmatched. The CDR3 contains 20 residues. In DNA, the CDR3 is TGTGCCAGTAGTGCGCAACTACAGGGGTTCATCGGGGGGGTGAACACTGAAGCTTTCTTT. Translating gives CASSAQLQGFIGGVNTEAFF.

This sequence joins TRBV3-1 and TRBJ2-3; the D is unclear. The CDR3 loop spans 15 amino acids. Looked up from germline, CDR1 is LGHDT and CDR2 is YNNKEL (reference sequence). V was shortened by 10 bases and J by 3 bases, with 20 bases between the two germline ends. The CDR3 loop is CATTKENRPTDTQYF. The DNA for the CDR3 is TGTGCCACGACGAAGGAGAATCGCCCGACAGATACGCAGTATTTT.

This chain joins TRBV27 and TRBJ2-2; 10 bases line up with TRBD1. Trimming took 0 bases from V and 1 from J; bases not matched to a gene: 2. The CDR3 spans 17 residues. Germline CDR1 reads MNHEY; CDR2 reads SMNVEV (reference sequence). CDR3 sequence (DNA): TGTGCCAGCAGTTTATCCGGACAGGGGGGGAACACCGGGGAGCTGTTTTTT. The encoded protein is CASSLSGQGGNTGELFF.

This clonotype has a handful of counts. The rearrangement joins TRBV29-1 to TRBJ2-7; 8 bases are shared with TRBD1. Trimming removed 6 bases from V and 2 bases from J; junction bases left unmatched: 6. Germline V CDR1 and CDR2: SQVTM, ANQGSEA. The CDR3 sequence is 13 residues long. In nucleotides, the CDR3 is TGCAGCGTGGTTCCGACAGGGGCCTACGAGCAGTACTTC. Protein: CSVVPTGAYEQYF.

This clonotype was found once. The chain links TRBV6-2 or TRBV6-3 to TRBJ2-3; the D gene could be TRBD1 or TRBD2 (5 bases each). The CDR3 is 15 amino acids. The V and J ends lost 2 bases and 6 bases respectively, with 15 bases between them. Germline CDR1 and CDR2: MNHEY and SVGEGT. As DNA, the CDR3 is TGTGCCAGCAGTTACGGGACCCCGAGGGCGGATACGCAGTATTTT. It codes for CASSYGTPRADTQYF.

The V call is TRBV11-1, the J call TRBJ2-1; 8 nucleotides match TRBD1. Germline values: CDR1 SGHAT, CDR2 FQDESV (reference sequence). The CDR3 has 15 amino acids. J lost 10 bases, V lost 4 bases, and 12 bases had no gene match. The CDR3 spells CASSSGQGGSEEQFF. The CDR3 nucleotides read TGTGCCAGCAGCTCCGGACAGGGCGGTTCAGAAGAGCAGTTCTTC.

The genes are TRBV7-2 and TRBJ2-7; the D gene is possibly TRBD2 (5 bases). From germline, CDR1 is SGHTA and CDR2 FQGNSA. This CDR3 is 14 amino acids long. Deletions cut 8 bases from V and 0 bases from J, with 14 bases between. This CDR3 reads CASGPEVHSYEQYF. The CDR3 region has the DNA TGTGCCAGCGGACCGGAGGTGCACTCCTACGAGCAGTACTTC.

A remark on this clonotype: The junction departs from germline at one end; a sequencing error may be responsible. This chain joins TRBV20-1 and TRBJ2-3; D unclear. CDR1 is DFQATT, CDR2 SNEGSKA, per germline (reference sequence). This CDR3 comprises 13 residues. The CDR3 DNA follows: TGCAGTGCAGAAGCGACGATCACAGATACGCAGTTTTTT. As protein: CSAEATITDTQFF.

The rearrangement joins TRBV29-1 to TRBJ1-4, with 10 bases identical to TRBD1. The CDR3 has 14 amino acids. Germline V gives CDR1 SQVTM, CDR2 ANQGSEA. The ends lost 4 bases at V and 8 bases at J; junction bases unmatched: 7. The CDR3 here is CSVGMTGGREKLFF. DNA for the CDR3: TGCAGCGTTGGGATGACAGGGGGCAGGGAAAAACTGTTTTTT.

This clonotype was found once. V gene TRBV6-2 or TRBV6-3 combines with J gene TRBJ1-1; D ambiguous. CDR3 size: 14 residues. Trimming left V 5 bases short and J 5 bases short, with 15 bases between. The germline gives CDR1 MNHEY, CDR2 SVGEGT. The CDR3 region is CASSPSGRETEAFF. The CDR3 bases are TGTGCCAGCAGTCCGTCAGGAAGGGAGACTGAAGCTTTCTTT.

The chain has TRBV6-5 and TRBJ2-7; TRBD1 matches at 7 bases. The CDR3 runs to 15 residues. The J segment lost 0 bases and the V segment lost 5 bases, leaving 7 bases of the junction unmatched. CDR1 and CDR2 (germline): MNHEY, SVGAGI. CDR3 in amino acids: CASSLRTGSSYEQYF. CDR3 bases: TGTGCCAGCAGTCTCCGGACAGGAAGCTCCTACGAGCAGTACTTC.

The chain uses TRBV20-1 and TRBJ1-5; D not resolved. V lost 3 bases and J 1 base, leaving 10 bases between the germline ends. Germline V gene lookup returns CDR1 DFQATT and CDR2 SNEGSKA (reference sequence). The CDR3 covers 14 residues. The CDR3 DNA follows: TGCAGTGCTAGCCCCTTTAAGAGCAATCAGCCCCAGCATTTT. Amino acids: CSASPFKSNQPQHF.

This chain links TRBV20-1 with TRBJ2-7, with D possibly TRBD1 on 7 matching bases. This CDR3 is built from 12 residues. Trimming cost V 5 bases and J 4 bases, with 12 bases left between them. Looked up from germline, CDR1 is DFQATT and CDR2 is SNEGSKA (reference sequence). The CDR3 is CSAAGQPYEQYF. CDR3 coding DNA: TGCAGTGCTGCGGGACAGCCGTACGAGCAGTACTTC.

The chain has TRBV29-1 and TRBJ1-1, with 9 bases that match TRBD1. The CDR3 loop spans 17 amino acids. Per the germline V gene, CDR1 is SQVTM and CDR2 is ANQGSEA. The V gene end was trimmed by 3 bases and the J gene end by 4 bases; junction bases not matched to a gene: 15. In DNA, the CDR3 is TGCAGCGTTGATCCGCGGGGGGCGTTGACAGGGGGCACTGAAGCTTTCTTT. The encoded protein is CSVDPRGALTGGTEAFF.

This clonotype was recorded once. This chain joins TRBV6-2 or TRBV6-3 and TRBJ2-5; D may be TRBD1 (6 bases). The germline gives CDR1 MNHEY, CDR2 SVGEGT. The length of the CDR3 is 15 residues. V was clipped by 5 bases and J by 10 bases, with 23 bases between them. Here the CDR3 reads CASSLLDRFADVQYF. As DNA, the CDR3 is TGTGCCAGCAGTCTCCTCGACAGGTTCGCCGACGTCCAGTACTTC.

This chain joins TRBV6-2 or TRBV6-3 and TRBJ1-1; D is unresolved. Germline V gives CDR1 MNHEY, CDR2 SVGEGT. There are 12 residues in the CDR3. The ends were cut back, 7 bases at V and 3 bases at J, with 9 bases in the middle. CDR3 in DNA: TGTGCCAGCAAAGGATATGACACTGAAGCTTTCTTT. It specifies CASKGYDTEAFF.

This chain joins TRBV20-1 and TRBJ2-1; no definite D call. Looked up from germline, CDR1 is DFQATT and CDR2 is SNEGSKA (reference sequence). V lost 5 bases, J lost 5 bases, and 19 bases lay in between. This CDR3 has 15 amino acids. CDR3 sequence reads: CSAAPRRVRDNEQFF. CDR3 coding DNA: TGCAGTGCTGCACCCAGGCGAGTTAGAGACAATGAGCAGTTCTTC.

This chain uses TRBV5-1 with TRBJ1-5; no reliable D call. Per the germline V gene, CDR1 is SGHRS and CDR2 is YFSETQ. V lost 7 bases and J 2 bases, leaving 7 bases between the germline ends. The CDR3 has 12 residues. The CDR3 coding sequence is TGCGCCAGCGTTAAAGGCAATCAGCCCCAGCATTTT. It specifies CASVKGNQPQHF.

This clonotype was observed a single time. The J gene is TRBJ2-1, the V gene TRBV25-1; the match to TRBD2 covers 10 bases. CDR1 MGHDK and CDR2 SYGVNS come from the germline V gene. The CDR3 covers 15 residues. V dropped 3 bases and J dropped 5; count of bases not matched to a gene: 4. The CDR3: CASSDPGLADNEQFF. In nucleotides, the CDR3 is TGTGCCAGCAGTGACCCCGGACTAGCGGACAATGAGCAGTTCTTC.

V is TRBV7-4 and J is TRBJ1-1; no definite D call. With 2 bases removed from V and 0 bases from J, the gap between germline ends came to 10 bases. The CDR3 has 15 residues. The germline CDR1 and CDR2 sequences are SGHVT and SQSDAQ. The CDR3 spells CASSLSPAMNTEAFF. CDR3 nucleotides: TGTGCCAGCAGCTTATCGCCGGCGATGAACACTGAAGCTTTCTTT.

The V and J genes are TRBV28 and TRBJ2-6; D gene uncertain. Germline V lookup: CDR1 MDHEN, CDR2 SYDVKM. V lost 6 bases to trimming and J lost 0 bases, with 12 bases between them. The CDR3 is 16 residues long. CDR3 in amino acids: CASRIDGSSGANVLTF. The DNA of the CDR3 is TGTGCCAGCAGGATTGACGGGTCCTCTGGGGCCAACGTCCTGACTTTC.

The chain recombines TRBV7-9 with TRBJ2-2; no reliable D call. This CDR3 is built from 12 residues. Per germline, CDR1 SEHNR and CDR2 FQNEAQ (reference sequence). V dropped 5 bases and J dropped 5 bases, with 6 bases sitting between them. CDR3 in amino acids: CASSPGTGELFF. DNA of the CDR3: TGTGCCAGCAGCCCCGGGACCGGGGAGCTGTTTTTT.

This chain uses TRBV5-1 with TRBJ2-7, with 8 bases fitting TRBD1. This CDR3 has 16 amino acids. Germline V gene sequence: CDR1 SGHRS, CDR2 YFSETQ. The junction had 9 bases not matched to a gene; V was cut back by 0 bases and J by 4 bases. In nucleotides, the CDR3 is TGCGCCAGCAGCTTGGACCAAAACAGGGGGATTTACGAGCAGTACTTC. Amino acids: CASSLDQNRGIYEQYF. The whole variable domain, filled in from reference TRBV5-1 and TRBJ2-7, reads KAGVTQTPRYLIKTRGQQVTLSCSPISGHRSVSWYQQTPGQGLQFLFEYFSETQRNKGNFPGRFSGRQFSNSRSEMNVSTLELGDSALYLCASSLDQNRGIYEQYFGPGTRLTVT.

The rearrangement links TRBV20-1 to TRBJ2-5; D is possibly TRBD1 or TRBD2 (5 bases each). Germline V lookup: CDR1 DFQATT, CDR2 SNEGSKA (reference sequence). CDR3 length equals 10 residues. The germline V and J ends were trimmed by 5 bases and 9 bases, with 10 bases remaining between them. The CDR3 bases are TGCAGTGCTGGGACCGGCCCCCAGTACTTC. It yields the protein CSAGTGPQYF.